This TCR beta chain was captured by sequencing in a study of blood T cell repertoires in COVID-19. Study-level background: Specimens from acute and convalescent COVID-19 originated in the United States, Italy and Spain. Sources were T cells, B-cell-depleted T cells, or PBMCs; the material itself was cDNA or gDNA.

In the authors' methods: Estimation of nucleated cell counts was performed using reference gene primer amplification. Sequenced by immunoSEQ multiplex PCR; TCRdb stores in-frame clones only, minus some. V and J calls and clone size follow that table, whereas D and trimming were derived from the DNA. The sample yields about 110,000 clones, 80% to 90% seen once. V lost 2 bases and J lost 3, with 11 bases in between. Per germline, CDR1 KGHSH and CDR2 LQKENI. The CDR3 sequence is 15 residues long. The rearrangement joins TRBV18 to TRBJ1-5; TRBD1 might be the D (6 bases). Sequenced sample: peripheral blood. The clonotype was recovered from a woman aged 80 or older with acute or convalescent COVID-19. CDR3 loop: CASSPGGADNQPQHF. The CDR3, as DNA: TGTGCCAGCTCACCAGGGGGGGCGGACAATCAGCCCCAGCATTTT.